The sequence of this T cell receptor (beta chain) was determined in a study of cytotoxic CD8 clonotypes in ibrutinib-treated CLL. At the level of the study: The patients comprised roughly 12 relapsed/refractory and some 15 treatment-naive cases, around 17 IGHV unmutated. Notes on the study in general: Sample timing was unmatched between remission and later-progressing patients; lymph nodes unstudied. An increase in clonality occurred at ibrutinib response, followed by a return toward baseline at progression.

This clone was observed once. Its antigen remains unknown. The CDR3 has 18 amino acids. V lost 1 base to trimming and J lost 3 bases; unmatched junction nucleotides: 11. CDR1 and CDR2 from the germline V gene are SGDLS and YYNGEE. Here immunoSEQ multiplex PCR was the method, and the copy in TCRdb shows in-frame clones only, minus some. Seen here are 300,000 or so clones, 67% observed once, and the top ten hold just under 6.5%. This receptor was taken from a human donor with chronic lymphocytic leukemia. The sample was PBMCs, taken after 36 months of ibrutinib treatment. This rearrangement joins TRBV9 to TRBJ2-1, with 9 bases aligning to TRBD1. CDR3 in DNA: TGTGCCAGCAGCGTAAGTCCCCGGGACAGGGTCTTCTACAATGAGCAGTTCTTC. It yields the protein CASSVSPRDRVFYNEQFF.